The 29 T cell receptor beta chains below all came from one sample that was sequenced in a study of blood T cells in healthy people across ages. Next came a second PCR, run for roughly 6 to 11 cycles, which used a sample-barcoded 5' primer along with a J-beta primer mix. One entry per CDR3 protein results from TCRdb running MiXCR on the 5' RACE reads. The data hold around 1,000,000 distinct CDR3 sequences, with under 40% observed a single time. Sample: blood. The receptors were sampled from a man younger than 35 in good health.

This chain joins TRBV4-1 and TRBJ1-2; D remains unclear. Per germline, CDR1 MGHRA and CDR2 YSYEKL. The CDR3 loop spans 14 amino acids. V was pared by 0 bases and J by 6 bases, with 11 bases between. CDR3 sequence: CASSQDNPPHGYTF. Written as DNA, the CDR3 is TGCGCCAGCAGCCAAGATAACCCTCCCCATGGCTACACCTTC.

V gene TRBV6-2 or TRBV6-3 combines with J gene TRBJ1-1; D call uncertain. V was pared by 4 bases and J by 5 bases, with 11 bases between. The CDR3 is 13 residues long. The germline V gene has CDR1 MNHEY and CDR2 SVGEGT. The CDR3 here is CASSSNIKTEAFF. CDR3 bases: TGTGCCAGCAGTTCCAACATTAAAACTGAAGCTTTCTTT.

The V gene is TRBV6-5, the J gene TRBJ1-2; D unclear. The germline CDR1 and CDR2 sequences are MNHEY and SVGAGI. Trimming removed 7 bases from V and 0 bases from J, with 18 bases in between. This CDR3 has 16 amino acids. The CDR3 sequence: CASNPHGEGANYGYTF. In DNA, the CDR3 is TGTGCCAGCAACCCGCACGGGGAAGGAGCTAACTATGGCTACACCTTC.

In this sample, this clonotype turned up a few times. CDR3 nucleotides: TGCAGCGTCAAAAGGGTCGGGCCCAACTACGAGCAGTACTTC. Protein: CSVKRVGPNYEQYF. The chain couples TRBV29-1 to TRBJ2-7; no clear D gene. The CDR3 spans 14 residues. V dropped 6 bases and J dropped 3 bases, with 18 bases sitting between them. Germline values: CDR1 SQVTM, CDR2 ANQGSEA.

This chain links TRBV20-1 with TRBJ2-3; TRBD2 matches 7 bases. This CDR3 spans 15 amino acids. The J segment lost 6 bases and the V segment lost 6 bases, leaving 15 bases of the junction unmatched. The germline V gene encodes CDR1 DFQATT and CDR2 SNEGSKA (reference sequence). The CDR3, as DNA: TGCAGTGCCATTCCACCGGCGGGGGATCTTGATACGCAGTATTTT. Amino acid sequence: CSAIPPAGDLDTQYF.

In its sample, this clonotype was seen a few times. This chain connects TRBV25-1 to TRBJ1-5; D possibly corresponds to TRBD1 (5 bases). V lost 10 bases and J lost 2, with 18 bases in between. The germline V gene encodes CDR1 MGHDK and CDR2 SYGVNS. This CDR3 contains 15 residues. The CDR3 DNA is TGTGCCATCCCGGGACCGTCGGGGGGCAATCAGCCCCAGCATTTT. It translates to CAIPGPSGGNQPQHF.

The chain uses TRBV5-1 and TRBJ1-6, with D possibly matching TRBD1 (5 bases). The CDR3 consists of 14 residues. Germline CDR1 reads SGHRS; CDR2 reads YFSETQ. Trimming pared 0 bases from V and 10 bases from J, leaving 11 bases between. The DNA of the CDR3 is TGCGCCAGCAGCTTGGCCAGGGATGACTCACCCCTCCACTTT. Its translation is CASSLARDDSPLHF. The variable domain in full, completed from reference TRBV5-1 and TRBJ1-6, reads KAGVTQTPRYLIKTRGQQVTLSCSPISGHRSVSWYQQTPGQGLQFLFEYFSETQRNKGNFPGRFSGRQFSNSRSEMNVSTLELGDSALYLCASSLARDDSPLHFGNGTRLTVT.

J is TRBJ1-2 and V is TRBV21-1. TRBV21-1 is termed a pseudogene. CDR3 length: 14 amino acids. CDR3 DNA sequence: TGTGCCAGCAGCAAAAGGGAGCACAACTATGGCTACACCTTC. Translated, it gives CASSKREHNYGYTF.

A few counts support this clonotype. This chain links TRBV21-1 with TRBJ1-2; the table assigns TRBD1, which was not confirmed against the DNA. TRBV21-1 is tagged as a pseudogene. CDR3 length equals 15 residues. Written as DNA, the CDR3 is TGTGCCAGCAGCCCTGGGATTGGGGGTCGAGAAGGCTACACCTTC. This encodes CASSPGIGGREGYTF.

This chain joins TRBV5-1 and TRBJ1-1; 7 nucleotides line up with TRBD1. Unmatched junction bases numbered 9, after V lost 0 bases and J lost 7 bases. The CDR3 has 15 amino acids. Germline loops: CDR1 SGHRS, CDR2 YFSETQ. CDR3 coding DNA: TGCGCCAGCAGCTTGGCCGGAACAGGGGCAGGTGAAGCTTTCTTT. Translating gives CASSLAGTGAGEAFF.

This clonotype was observed a handful of times. The rearrangement links TRBV7-2 to TRBJ2-7, with D possibly TRBD2 on 5 matching bases. CDR1 is SGHTA, CDR2 FQGNSA, per germline. The CDR3 consists of 14 residues. With 0 bases removed from V and 0 bases from J, the gap between germline ends came to 6 bases. DNA for the CDR3: TGTGCCAGCAGCTTAGCTAGCGACTCCTACGAGCAGTACTTC. Translated: CASSLASDSYEQYF. Variable domain in full (rest from reference TRBV7-2 and TRBJ2-7): GAGVSQSPSNKVTEKGKDVELRCDPISGHTALYWYRQSLGQGLEFLIYFQGNSAPDKSGLPSDRFSAERTGGSVSTLTIQRTQQEDSAVYLCASSLASDSYEQYFGPGTRLTVT.

This sequence joins TRBV30 and TRBJ2-7; D is uncertain. CDR1 is GTSNPN, CDR2 SVGIG, per germline (reference sequence). The CDR3 spans 11 residues. V lost 5 bases and J 2 bases, leaving 7 bases between the germline ends. The CDR3 here is CAWGRTYEQYF. The CDR3, as DNA: TGTGCCTGGGGGCGAACCTACGAGCAGTACTTC.

Worth noting for this clonotype: The limits of the CDR3 on the DNA are not certain, so only TCRdb's listed CDR3 is given. The chain recombines TRBV27 with TRBJ1-2; the table assigns TRBD1, which was not confirmed against the DNA. The germline CDR1 and CDR2 sequences are MNHEY and SMNVEV (reference sequence). A total of 15 residues make up the CDR3, ends included. CDR3: CASSLVATGTYGHTF.

This clonotype was counted between two and nine times. The chain uses TRBV12-3 or TRBV12-4 and TRBJ2-2; 7 bases match TRBD1. This CDR3 spans 16 amino acids. Trimming at V came to 6 bases and at J to 1 base, leaving 8 bases not matched to a gene. CDR3 region: CASRPLTGVNTGELFF. CDR3 nucleotide sequence: TGTGCCAGCAGGCCCTTAACAGGGGTGAACACCGGGGAGCTGTTTTTT.

The chain couples TRBV10-2 to TRBJ1-5; D gene uncertain. V was cut by 3 bases and J by 1 base, with 7 bases left in between. The CDR3 is 14 amino acids. CDR1 and CDR2 from the germline V gene are WSHSY and SAAADI. The chain's CDR3 is CASSDIMSNQPQHF. The CDR3 nucleotides read TGCGCCAGCAGTGATATTATGAGCAATCAGCCCCAGCATTTT.

V gene TRBV5-1 combines with J gene TRBJ2-2; TRBD2 is a possible D gene (5 bases). CDR3 length: 14 amino acids. V was clipped by 2 bases and J by 4 bases, with 9 bases between them. Germline V lookup: CDR1 SGHRS, CDR2 YFSETQ. The DNA for the CDR3 is TGCGCCAGCAGCTTAGATGGGAGCACCGGGGAGCTGTTTTTT. Its protein product is CASSLDGSTGELFF.

This clonotype was recorded only once. CDR3 protein: CASSLTGTGNNEQFF. DNA of the CDR3: TGTGCCAGCAGCTTAACTGGGACAGGCAACAATGAGCAGTTCTTC. This chain uses TRBV7-3 with TRBJ2-1; 8 nucleotides line up with TRBD1. The CDR3 length is 15 residues. Germline V lookup: CDR1 SGHTA, CDR2 FQGTGA. V lost 0 bases and J lost 5; bases outside the gene matches: 3.

The rearrangement joins TRBV29-1 to TRBJ2-3; TRBD2 might be the D (5 bases). From germline, CDR1 is SQVTM and CDR2 ANQGSEA. V dropped 1 base and J dropped 6 bases, with 14 bases sitting between them. This CDR3 contains 14 residues. The CDR3 spells CSVEGRLAEDTQYF. The CDR3 region has the DNA TGCAGCGTTGAAGGGCGTCTAGCCGAGGATACGCAGTATTTT.

The chain uses TRBV11-2 and TRBJ2-5; tentatively, D is TRBD1 or TRBD2 (6 bases each). The DNA end is a closer match to TRBJ2-7, so the J assignment may be wrong. There are 16 residues in the CDR3. CDR1 SGHAT and CDR2 FQNNGV come from the germline V gene. The chain's CDR3 is CASSPIRGVDSYEQYF. For the CDR3, the DNA is TGTGCCAGCAGCCCTATAAGGGGGGTCGACTCCTACGAGCAGTACTTC.

For this clonotype: A junction end diverges from the germline sequence, so it may reflect a read error. V usage is TRBV5-6 and J usage is TRBJ2-1, with 7 positions matching TRBD1. The J call may not be correct, given that the DNA end is closer to TRBJ2-7. The CDR3 is made up of 14 amino acids. Germline V CDR1 and CDR2: SGHDT, YYEEEE. The CDR3: CACSPGTVNNEQYF. The CDR3 DNA follows: TGTGCCTGCAGCCCCGGGACAGTTAACAATGAGCAGTACTTC.

This chain uses TRBV9 with TRBJ2-1; TRBD1 aligns across 7 bases. The V gene's germline CDR1 is SGDLS and CDR2 YYNGEE. V lost 4 bases, J lost 11 bases, and 6 bases stayed unmatched. This CDR3 is built from 12 residues. CDR3 loop: CASSYRGTKQFF. The CDR3 nucleotides read TGTGCCAGCAGCTACAGGGGTACTAAGCAGTTCTTC.

The chain is built from TRBV29-1 and TRBJ2-2; D might be TRBD1 or TRBD2, each matching 5 bases. Trimming removed 7 bases from V and 6 bases from J, with 12 bases in between. The CDR3 has 12 amino acids. CDR1 and CDR2 from the germline V gene are SQVTM and ANQGSEA. CDR3 region: CSADRGPGELFF. As DNA, the CDR3 is TGCAGCGCTGACAGAGGGCCCGGGGAGCTGTTTTTT.

This clonotype was seen more than once but under ten times. DNA for the CDR3: TGCGCCAGCAGCCCCCAAGGGGGCTATAGCACCGGGGAGCTGTTTTTT. It codes for CASSPQGGYSTGELFF. J is TRBJ2-2 and V is TRBV4-1; 7 bases are a match to TRBD1. The J segment lost 4 bases and the V segment lost 4 bases, leaving 9 bases of the junction unmatched. Germline assignment: CDR1 MGHRA and CDR2 YSYEKL. This CDR3 has 16 residues.

This sequence joins TRBV28 and TRBJ1-2; no firm D call. V was cut by 5 bases and J by 9 bases, with 7 bases left in between. This CDR3 spans 10 amino acids. Germline V gene lookup returns CDR1 MDHEN and CDR2 SYDVKM. CDR3 in DNA: TGTGCCAGCAGTCGACGAAGCTACACCTTC. Protein: CASSRRSYTF.

This clonotype came up once. Compared with germline, one end of the junction differs, possibly owing to a read error. V and J are TRBV5-1 and TRBJ2-7, with 7 bases fitting TRBD2. CDR3 length equals 16 residues. Germline CDR1 and CDR2: SGHRS and YFSETQ. In DNA, the CDR3 is TGCGCCGGCAGCTCGGGGGGTTCGACACCGACCTACGAGCAGTACTTC. Encoded protein: CAGSSGGSTPTYEQYF.

For this clonotype: A much bigger clone sits one base away, suggesting this may be a read error. The chain links TRBV7-2 to TRBJ2-3; D call uncertain. This CDR3 is 14 amino acids long. V lost 5 bases and J 2 bases, leaving 11 bases between the germline ends. Germline V gene lookup returns CDR1 SGHTA and CDR2 FQGNSA. The DNA of the CDR3 is TGTGCCAGCAGCACCTACTCAAACACAGATACGCAGTATTTT. This codes for CASSTYSNTDTQYF.

This chain joins TRBV4-1 and TRBJ1-4, with D possibly being TRBD1 (6 bases). The CDR3 is 15 amino acids. CDR1 is MGHRA, CDR2 YSYEKL, per germline. Trimming took 1 base from V and 7 from J, leaving 13 bases between them. The CDR3 loop reads CASSQAGALAEKLFF. The DNA of the CDR3 is TGCGCCAGCAGCCAAGCAGGGGCTCTGGCTGAAAAACTGTTTTTT.

The chain carries TRBV30 and TRBJ1-1, with 8 positions matching TRBD1. The junction had 2 bases not matched to a gene; V was cut back by 1 base and J by 4 bases. The CDR3 totals 13 residues. The germline gives CDR1 GTSNPN, CDR2 SVGIG (reference sequence). This CDR3 reads CAWSGTGGTEAFF. The CDR3 bases are TGTGCCTGGAGTGGTACAGGGGGCACTGAAGCTTTCTTT.

The chain recombines TRBV12-5 with TRBJ1-1; 7 bases agree with TRBD1. Germline CDR1 reads LGHNT; CDR2 reads FRNRAP. The CDR3 spans 16 residues. V lost 0 bases and J lost 5; bases outside the gene matches: 9. CDR3 loop: CASGLVVTGARTEAFF. CDR3 DNA sequence: TGTGCTAGTGGTTTGGTAGTCACAGGGGCCAGGACTGAAGCTTTCTTT. Combining the CDR3 with reference TRBV12-5 and TRBJ1-1 gives the whole variable domain DARVTQTPRHKVTEMGQEVTMRCQPILGHNTVFWYRQTMMQGLELLAYFRNRAPLDDSGMPKDRFSAEMPDATLATLKIQPSEPRDSAVYFCASGLVVTGARTEAFFGQGTRLTVV.